The T cell receptor (beta chain) under discussion was sequenced for a study of blood T cell repertoires in COVID-19. Germline lookup yields CDR1 MDHEN and CDR2 SYDVKM. V was clipped by 5 bases and J by 8 bases, with 12 bases between them. The CDR3 sequence is 13 residues long. Recovered Cohort 3 donors showed two negative PCRs, clearance, or symptom resolution. The protocol was immunoSEQ multiplex PCR, while the TCRdb copy is restricted to in-frame clones and leaves out a portion. The data contain more than 150,000 clones, around 90% of them singletons. This chain uses TRBV28 with TRBJ1-4, with D possibly matching TRBD1 (6 bases). This TCR derives from a woman aged 25-40 years who had recovered from COVID-19. The sequencing input was PBMCs or T cells enriched from blood (not recorded which). Here the CDR3 reads CASSTNRVEKLFF. In DNA, the CDR3 is TGTGCCAGCAGTACCAACAGGGTCGAAAAACTGTTTTTT. Drawing the rest from reference TRBV28 and TRBJ1-4, the complete variable domain is DVKVTQSSRYLVKRTGEKVFLECVQDMDHENMFWYRQDPGLGLRLIYFSYDVKMKEKGDIPEGYSVSREKKERFSLILESASTNQTSMYLCASSTNRVEKLFFGSGTQLSVL.